The clone carrying this T cell receptor (beta chain) was counted many times. As yet, its antigen is unknown. TCRdb called the reads again in MiXCR, with one record for every CDR3 protein. The repertoire holds approximately 140,000 distinct CDR3 sequences, with 8.8% as singletons. The CDR3 runs to 15 residues. Trimming stripped 4 bases from V and 3 bases from J, with 12 bases between. In germline, CDR1 is SGHVS, CDR2 FQNEAQ. This sample stems from a study of T cell repertoires in cytomegalovirus infection. Study information: Public TCR beta signatures were indicative of both CMV infection and a matching HLA type.

Findings and limits, study-wide: Cumulated frequencies of public TCR beta families served to identify carriers of CMV plus the relevant HLA. HLA-C-restricted, CMV-specific TCR beta clonotypes were dominant ex vivo.

The receptor was isolated from a human donor in good health (CMV status not recorded). Some clones in this sample may be carry-over from other donors' samples. Sequencing was carried out using PBMCs. V and J are TRBV7-8 and TRBJ1-4; no firm D call. The CDR3 here is CASSSRTDSNEKLFF. The CDR3 DNA reads TGTGCCAGCAGCTCCAGGACCGATTCTAATGAAAAACTGTTTTTT.